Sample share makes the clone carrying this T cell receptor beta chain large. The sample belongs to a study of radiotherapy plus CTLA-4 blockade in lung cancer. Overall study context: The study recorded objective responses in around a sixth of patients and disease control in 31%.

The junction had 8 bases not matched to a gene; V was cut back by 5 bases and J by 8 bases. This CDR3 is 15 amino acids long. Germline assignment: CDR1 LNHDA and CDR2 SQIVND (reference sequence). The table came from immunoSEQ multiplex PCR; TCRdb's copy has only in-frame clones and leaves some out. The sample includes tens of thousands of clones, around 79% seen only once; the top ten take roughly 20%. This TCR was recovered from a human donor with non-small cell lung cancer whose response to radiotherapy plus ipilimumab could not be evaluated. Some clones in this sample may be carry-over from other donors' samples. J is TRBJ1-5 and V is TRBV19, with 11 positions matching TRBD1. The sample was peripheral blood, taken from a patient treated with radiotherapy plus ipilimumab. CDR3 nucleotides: TGTGCCAGTAGTGCACTCGGGGACAGGGGGGAGCCCCAGCATTTT. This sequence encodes CASSALGDRGEPQHF.